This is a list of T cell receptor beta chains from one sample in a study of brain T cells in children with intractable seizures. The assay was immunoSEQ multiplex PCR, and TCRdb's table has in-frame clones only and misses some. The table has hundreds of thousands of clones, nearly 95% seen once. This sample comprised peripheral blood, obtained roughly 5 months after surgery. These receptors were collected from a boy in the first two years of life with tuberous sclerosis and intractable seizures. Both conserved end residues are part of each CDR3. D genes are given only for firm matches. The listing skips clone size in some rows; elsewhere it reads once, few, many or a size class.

CDR3 DNA: TGCGCCAGCAGCTTAGCAGGGATCAGCTATGAGCAGTTCTTC
CDR3 protein: CASSLAGISYEQFF
V gene: TRBV5-1
clone size: -
J gene: TRBJ2-1
D gene: -
CDR3 length: 14

CDR3 DNA: TGTGCCAGCAGTCGACAGTACGAGCAGTACTTC
CDR3 protein: CASSRQYEQYF
V gene: TRBV12-3/TRBV12-4
clone size: -
J gene: TRBJ2-7
D gene: -
CDR3 length: 11

CDR3 DNA: TGTGCCAGCAGTTACGGGGGGAGCTCCTATAATTCACCCCTCCACTTT
CDR3 protein: CASSYGGSSYNSPLHF
V gene: TRBV6-5
clone size: -
J gene: TRBJ1-6
D gene: -
CDR3 length: 16

CDR3 DNA: TGTGCCAGCAGCTTGGCTGGGGGACAGCGGAACACTGAAGCTTTCTTT
CDR3 protein: CASSLAGGQRNTEAFF
V gene: TRBV5-4
clone size: once
J gene: TRBJ1-1
D gene: TRBD1
CDR3 length: 16

CDR3 DNA: TGTGCCAGCAGCTTAGCAGTGGGATCAAGCTCCTACAATGAGCAGTTCTTC
CDR3 protein: CASSLAVGSSSYNEQFF
V gene: TRBV7-8
clone size: -
J gene: TRBJ2-1
D gene: -
CDR3 length: 17

CDR3 DNA: TGTGCCAGTAGCGTCGCAGGGCCAACGTGGGGCTATGGCTACACCTTC
CDR3 protein: CASSVAGPTWGYGYTF
V gene: TRBV19
clone size: -
J gene: TRBJ1-2
D gene: -
CDR3 length: 16

CDR3 DNA: TGTGCCAGCGCCCCTGGGCCGCAGGGGTTGAGCGAGACCCAGTACTTC
CDR3 protein: CASAPGPQGLSETQYF
V gene: TRBV9
clone size: -
J gene: TRBJ2-5
D gene: -
CDR3 length: 16

CDR3 DNA: TGTGCCAGCAGTCCTAGACCGGGACTAGCGTGGGGGAATGAGCAGTTCTTC
CDR3 protein: CASSPRPGLAWGNEQFF
V gene: TRBV7-3
clone size: -
J gene: TRBJ2-1
D gene: TRBD2
CDR3 length: 17

CDR3 DNA: TGTGCCAGCAGTCTACCGCAGAGGAGCTATGGCTACACCTTC
CDR3 protein: CASSLPQRSYGYTF
V gene: TRBV28
clone size: -
J gene: TRBJ1-2
D gene: -
CDR3 length: 14

CDR3 DNA: TGTGCCAGCTCACGAGCTAGCGGGAGACAAGATACGCAGTATTTT
CDR3 protein: CASSRASGRQDTQYF
V gene: TRBV18
clone size: once
J gene: TRBJ2-3
D gene: TRBD2
CDR3 length: 15

CDR3 DNA: TGTGCCATCAGCCCTCGAACTATCTCCTACGAGCAGTACTTC
CDR3 protein: CAISPRTISYEQYF
V gene: TRBV10-3
clone size: few
J gene: TRBJ2-7
D gene: -
CDR3 length: 14

CDR3 DNA: TGTGCCAGCAGCCCTAGAGGGACTAGCGAGGGCACAGATACGCAGTATTTT
CDR3 protein: CASSPRGTSEGTDTQYF
V gene: TRBV7-2
clone size: -
J gene: TRBJ2-3
D gene: TRBD2
CDR3 length: 17

CDR3 DNA: TGTGCCACCAGTTTTTCGGGGAATCAGCCCCAGCATTTT
CDR3 protein: CATSFSGNQPQHF
V gene: TRBV27
clone size: once
J gene: TRBJ1-5
D gene: -
CDR3 length: 13

CDR3 DNA: TGTGCCAGCAGTTACGTGCCCCCTCCAGTCAATGAGCAGTTCTTC
CDR3 protein: CASSYVPPPVNEQFF
V gene: TRBV6-5
clone size: -
J gene: TRBJ2-1
D gene: -
CDR3 length: 15

CDR3 DNA: TGCGCCAGCAGTTACCAAGGGTACCCGGAGGCAGATACGCAGTATTTT
CDR3 protein: CASSYQGYPEADTQYF
V gene: TRBV5-1
clone size: -
J gene: TRBJ2-3
D gene: -
CDR3 length: 16

CDR3 DNA: TGTGCCAGTAGTATCTGGTCAGAGAACACTGAAGCTTTCTTT
CDR3 protein: CASSIWSENTEAFF
V gene: TRBV19
clone size: -
J gene: TRBJ1-1
D gene: -
CDR3 length: 14

CDR3 DNA: TGTGCCAGCAGTGAAATGGGAGAGAGCGGAGCCTACGAGCAGTACTTC
CDR3 protein: CASSEMGESGAYEQYF
V gene: TRBV6-1
clone size: -
J gene: TRBJ2-7
D gene: -
CDR3 length: 16

CDR3 DNA: TGTGCCAGCAGTGGGGGAGGTCCCAATGAGCAGTTCTTC
CDR3 protein: CASSGGGPNEQFF
V gene: TRBV2
clone size: -
J gene: TRBJ2-1
D gene: -
CDR3 length: 13

CDR3 DNA: TGTGCCAGTACACGCTCAGAAGGGGCTGGCTACACCTTC
CDR3 protein: CASTRSEGAGYTF
V gene: TRBV6-5
clone size: -
J gene: TRBJ1-2
D gene: -
CDR3 length: 13

CDR3 DNA: TGTGCCAGCAGCCAAGATCGTAGACAGGGGGTTCTCGATCAGCCCCAGCATTTT
CDR3 protein: CASSQDRRQGVLDQPQHF
V gene: TRBV4-2
clone size: once
J gene: TRBJ1-5
D gene: TRBD1
CDR3 length: 18

CDR3 DNA: TGTGCCAGCAGTGAAGCGGGGGATAATGAAAAACTGTTTTTT
CDR3 protein: CASSEAGDNEKLFF
V gene: TRBV6-1
clone size: -
J gene: TRBJ1-4
D gene: -
CDR3 length: 14

CDR3 DNA: TGTGCCAGCAGCTTTTGGGGGGGTTCGGGCTACACCTTC
CDR3 protein: CASSFWGGSGYTF
V gene: TRBV13
clone size: once
J gene: TRBJ1-2
D gene: -
CDR3 length: 13

CDR3 DNA: TGTGCCATCAGTGACCCCCCTAGCGGAGGGACAGATACGCAGTATTTT
CDR3 protein: CAISDPPSGGTDTQYF
V gene: TRBV10-3
clone size: -
J gene: TRBJ2-3
D gene: TRBD2
CDR3 length: 16

CDR3 DNA: TGTGCCAGCTCACCACCGGGACTAGCGGGAGGAGGCGGGGAGCTGTTTTTT
CDR3 protein: CASSPPGLAGGGGELFF
V gene: TRBV18
clone size: -
J gene: TRBJ2-2
D gene: TRBD2
CDR3 length: 17

CDR3 DNA: TGTGCCAGTAGTATCGACAGGGTCGGGTCACCCCTCCACTTT
CDR3 protein: CASSIDRVGSPLHF
V gene: TRBV19
clone size: -
J gene: TRBJ1-6
D gene: TRBD1
CDR3 length: 14

CDR3 DNA: TGTGCCAGCAGTTACTCGTACGGAGAAACTGAAGCTTTCTTT
CDR3 protein: CASSYSYGETEAFF
V gene: TRBV6-2/TRBV6-3
clone size: -
J gene: TRBJ1-1
D gene: -
CDR3 length: 14

CDR3 DNA: TGTGCCAGCAGCCACGGACTAGCCCGAGGGACAGATACGCAGTATTTT
CDR3 protein: CASSHGLARGTDTQYF
V gene: TRBV3-1/TRBV3-2
clone size: -
J gene: TRBJ2-3
D gene: TRBD2
CDR3 length: 16

CDR3 DNA: TGTGCCAGTAGATCGTCTTGGGGCCCACTAACCTACGAGCAGTACTTC
CDR3 protein: CASRSSWGPLTYEQYF
V gene: TRBV19
clone size: -
J gene: TRBJ2-7
D gene: -
CDR3 length: 16

CDR3 DNA: TGTGCCAGCAGTTACTCGGGGGGTGGCACTGAAGCTTTCTTT
CDR3 protein: CASSYSGGGTEAFF
V gene: TRBV6-6
clone size: -
J gene: TRBJ1-1
D gene: -
CDR3 length: 14

CDR3 DNA: TGTGCCAGCAGCACCGGAGACAACTACGAGCAGTACTTC
CDR3 protein: CASSTGDNYEQYF
V gene: TRBV21-1
clone size: -
J gene: TRBJ2-7
D gene: -
CDR3 length: 13

CDR3 DNA: TGTGCCAGCAGCTTAACGGGGGCCCGCATCATGAACACTGAAGCTTTCTTT
CDR3 protein: CASSLTGARIMNTEAFF
V gene: TRBV7-3
clone size: -
J gene: TRBJ1-1
D gene: -
CDR3 length: 17

CDR3 DNA: TGTGCCAGCAGCCCCGGCTACAATGAGCAGTTCTTC
CDR3 protein: CASSPGYNEQFF
V gene: TRBV7-9
clone size: -
J gene: TRBJ2-1
D gene: -
CDR3 length: 12

CDR3 DNA: TGCGCCAGCAGCCAAGTGGCGGAAAGCACAGATACGCAGTATTTT
CDR3 protein: CASSQVAESTDTQYF
V gene: TRBV4-1
clone size: -
J gene: TRBJ2-3
D gene: -
CDR3 length: 15

CDR3 DNA: TGTGCCAGCAGCGGGGACTCTACGCAGTATTTT
CDR3 protein: CASSGDSTQYF
V gene: TRBV9
clone size: -
J gene: TRBJ2-3
D gene: -
CDR3 length: 11

CDR3 DNA: TGTGCCTGGAGTGTAGGCGCGGGGATGTCCTACAATGAGCAGTTCTTC
CDR3 protein: CAWSVGAGMSYNEQFF
V gene: TRBV30
clone size: -
J gene: TRBJ2-1
D gene: -
CDR3 length: 16

CDR3 DNA: TGTGCCATCGGACAGGGGGCTGGCTACACCTTC
CDR3 protein: CAIGQGAGYTF
V gene: TRBV10-3
clone size: -
J gene: TRBJ1-2
D gene: TRBD1
CDR3 length: 11

CDR3 DNA: TGCGCCAGCAGCTTGACAGGGGAGCAGTTCTTC
CDR3 protein: CASSLTGEQFF
V gene: TRBV5-1
clone size: -
J gene: TRBJ2-1
D gene: -
CDR3 length: 11

CDR3 DNA: TGTGCCAGCAGCTTGGACAGGGGGCATGGCTACACCTTC
CDR3 protein: CASSLDRGHGYTF
V gene: TRBV7-9
clone size: once
J gene: TRBJ1-2
D gene: TRBD1
CDR3 length: 13

CDR3 DNA: TGTGCCAGCAGCCAATCGGAAAGGGCCACTGAAGCTTTCTTT
CDR3 protein: CASSQSERATEAFF
V gene: TRBV16
clone size: -
J gene: TRBJ1-1
D gene: -
CDR3 length: 14

CDR3 DNA: TGCAGTGCTAGAGAGTATGACGGCTACACCTTC
CDR3 protein: CSAREYDGYTF
V gene: TRBV20-1
clone size: -
J gene: TRBJ1-2
D gene: -
CDR3 length: 11

CDR3 DNA: TGCGCCAGCAGCTTGGGAAGGGTGAACACCGGGGAGCTGTTTTTT
CDR3 protein: CASSLGRVNTGELFF
V gene: TRBV5-1
clone size: -
J gene: TRBJ2-2
D gene: -
CDR3 length: 15

CDR3 DNA: TGTGCCAGCAGCTTAGTGTCCAGAAACTATGGCTACACCTTC
CDR3 protein: CASSLVSRNYGYTF
V gene: TRBV7-9
clone size: -
J gene: TRBJ1-2
D gene: -
CDR3 length: 14

CDR3 DNA: TGTGCCAGTAGAGGCCGGGACCTCGATTTTGACACTGAAGCTTTCTTT
CDR3 protein: CASRGRDLDFDTEAFF
V gene: TRBV19
clone size: once
J gene: TRBJ1-1
D gene: -
CDR3 length: 16

CDR3 DNA: TGTGCCAGCAGTTTGGACAGGGCGTATGGCTACACCTTC
CDR3 protein: CASSLDRAYGYTF
V gene: TRBV6-5
clone size: -
J gene: TRBJ1-2
D gene: TRBD1
CDR3 length: 13

CDR3 DNA: TGTGCCAGCAGTTCCCCGACTAGATCCTACGAGCAGTACTTC
CDR3 protein: CASSSPTRSYEQYF
V gene: TRBV6-2/TRBV6-3
clone size: few
J gene: TRBJ2-7
D gene: -
CDR3 length: 14

CDR3 DNA: TGTGCCAGCACCCAGGGACAGTTGAACACTGAAGCTTTCTTT
CDR3 protein: CASTQGQLNTEAFF
V gene: TRBV3-1/TRBV3-2
clone size: -
J gene: TRBJ1-1
D gene: TRBD1
CDR3 length: 14

CDR3 DNA: TGCGCCAGCAGCACGGCGGACAGGGCCTTCCAAGAGACCCAGTACTTC
CDR3 protein: CASSTADRAFQETQYF
V gene: TRBV5-1
clone size: -
J gene: TRBJ2-5
D gene: TRBD1
CDR3 length: 16

CDR3 DNA: TGTGCCAGCAGCGTTCTCTATGGCTACACCTTC
CDR3 protein: CASSVLYGYTF
V gene: TRBV11-2
clone size: -
J gene: TRBJ1-2
D gene: -
CDR3 length: 11

CDR3 DNA: TGCGCCAGCAGCTTGGCTCGGCAGACACTCAATGAAAAACTGTTTTTT
CDR3 protein: CASSLARQTLNEKLFF
V gene: TRBV5-1
clone size: -
J gene: TRBJ1-4
D gene: -
CDR3 length: 16

CDR3 DNA: TGTGCCAGCAGTTTATCGAGGGGGCACACAGATACGCAGTATTTT
CDR3 protein: CASSLSRGHTDTQYF
V gene: TRBV27
clone size: -
J gene: TRBJ2-3
D gene: TRBD1
CDR3 length: 15